These 30 T cell receptor beta chains share one sample of origin, sequenced in a study of blood T cell repertoires in COVID-19. TCRdb keeps only in-frame clones here, not all; method: immunoSEQ multiplex PCR. The sample holds around 70,000 clones, approximately 91% seen once. The source material was peripheral blood. These receptors came from a man in his fifties or sixties with COVID-19, enrolled during active disease.

The chain has TRBV5-1 and TRBJ1-1; perhaps TRBD1 as D (6 bases). CDR1 SGHRS and CDR2 YFSETQ come from the germline V gene. Trimming took off 4 bases at V and 3 bases at J, with 16 bases between the two ends. This CDR3 region has 15 residues. In DNA, the CDR3 is TGCGCCAGCAGCGCGGCGACAGGATGGGACACTGAAGCTTTCTTT. The encoded protein is CASSAATGWDTEAFF.

The V call is TRBV28, the J call TRBJ2-7, with 10 bases lining up with TRBD1. The CDR3 consists of 15 residues. Unmatched junction bases numbered 8, after V lost 5 bases and J lost 4 bases. From germline, CDR1 is MDHEN and CDR2 SYDVKM. Here the CDR3 DNA reads TGTGCCAGCAGTATGACAGGGGGCGGGGGATACGAGCAGTACTTC. Protein sequence: CASSMTGGGGYEQYF.

This clone appeared a single time. The rearrangement joins TRBV9 to TRBJ2-1; the D is unclear. Germline V gene sequence: CDR1 SGDLS, CDR2 YYNGEE. CDR3 length: 16 residues. The germline V and J ends were trimmed by 4 bases and 0 bases, with 14 bases remaining between them. The CDR3 region has the DNA TGTGCCAGCAGCCGGGTGGCGGATAGCTCCTACAATGAGCAGTTCTTC. Its protein is CASSRVADSSYNEQFF.

V gene TRBV2 combines with J gene TRBJ2-4; no definite D call. Deletions cut 6 bases from V and 0 bases from J, with 9 bases between. CDR1 is SNHLY, CDR2 FYNNEI, per germline. The CDR3 is 14 amino acids. In nucleotides, the CDR3 is TGTGCCAGCAGGATGACTTTAGCCAAAAACATTCAGTACTTC. Protein product: CASRMTLAKNIQYF.

The gene calls are TRBV29-1 and TRBJ2-2; tentative D call: TRBD1 (6 bases). The CDR3 extends over 15 amino acids. The V gene lost 2 bases and the J gene lost 2 bases, with 12 bases spanning the gap. Per germline, CDR1 SQVTM and CDR2 ANQGSEA. The CDR3 loop reads CSVERGRGNTGELFF. CDR3 sequence (DNA): TGCAGCGTTGAAAGGGGCAGGGGAAACACCGGGGAGCTGTTTTTT.

The gene calls are TRBV2 and TRBJ1-1; TRBD1 is a possible D gene (6 bases). The CDR3 extends over 12 amino acids. Germline CDR1 SNHLY, CDR2 FYNNEI. The V and J ends lost 11 bases and 5 bases respectively, with 15 bases between them. CDR3 sequence reads: CALGGRSTEAFF. For the CDR3, the DNA is TGTGCCCTCGGGGGGCGAAGTACTGAAGCTTTCTTT. The full variable domain, completed using reference TRBV2 and TRBJ1-1, is EPEVTQTPSHQVTQMGQEVILRCVPISNHLYFYWYRQILGQKVEFLVSFYNNEISEKSEIFDDQFSVERPDGSNFTLKIRSTKLEDSAMYFCALGGRSTEAFFGQGTRLTVV.

The chain carries TRBV5-1 and TRBJ2-5; D unresolved. This CDR3 region has 12 residues. Trimming took 0 bases from V and 5 from J, leaving 5 bases between them. Germline CDR1 and CDR2: SGHRS and YFSETQ. In nucleotides, the CDR3 is TGCGCCAGCAGCTTGGGCAGTGAGACCCAGTACTTC. Protein product: CASSLGSETQYF.

The rearrangement links TRBV3-1 (or the pseudogene TRBV3-2) to TRBJ1-1; D gene ambiguous. The length of the CDR3 is 14 residues. The germline V gene encodes CDR1 LGHDT and CDR2 YNNKEL (reference sequence). Trimming left V 6 bases short and J 3 bases short, with 14 bases between. The CDR3 reads CASSPRTGDTEAFF. In DNA form, the CDR3 reads TGTGCCAGCAGTCCGCGGACCGGGGACACTGAAGCTTTCTTT.

The genes are TRBV7-9 and TRBJ2-5; TRBD2 matches at 10 bases. After removal of 3 bases from V and 3 bases from J, the junction contained 10 bases not matched to a gene. The CDR3 consists of 17 residues. The germline V gene encodes CDR1 SEHNR and CDR2 FQNEAQ (reference sequence). The CDR3 loop reads CASSLGPSGSRKETQYF. The CDR3 nucleotides are TGTGCCAGCAGCTTGGGTCCTAGCGGGAGTCGGAAAGAGACCCAGTACTTC.

The chain recombines TRBV20-1 with TRBJ1-6; maybe TRBD1 (5 bases). The CDR3 is 11 residues long. Germline-derived CDR1 and CDR2 are DFQATT and SNEGSKA (reference sequence). Trimming removed 5 bases at V and 15 bases at J, with 14 bases between. The CDR3 is CSAPDRLHLHF. The CDR3 DNA is TGCAGTGCTCCCGACAGACTTCACCTCCACTTT.

The rearrangement links TRBV9 to TRBJ2-6; unclear D gene. Per the germline V gene, CDR1 is SGDLS and CDR2 is YYNGEE. Trimming removed 3 bases at V and 0 bases at J, with 13 bases between. CDR3 length: 17 amino acids. For the CDR3, the DNA is TGTGCCAGCAGCGGACCGAGACATCTCTCTGGGGCCAACGTCCTGACTTTC. It is translated as CASSGPRHLSGANVLTF.

The chain links TRBV28 to TRBJ2-5, with 8 bases matching TRBD1. The length of the CDR3 is 15 residues. V shed 10 bases, J shed 5 bases, and the junction held 15 bases outside the gene matches. Germline V gene data show CDR1 as MDHEN and CDR2 as SYDVKM. CDR3 sequence (DNA): TGTGCCACCCAGGGGGCGACAGGAACGGCGGAGACCCAGTACTTC. This codes for CATQGATGTAETQYF.

The chain joins TRBV6-5 to TRBJ2-2; 12 nucleotides match TRBD1. The CDR3 contains 16 residues. Germline CDR1 is MNHEY and CDR2 is SVGAGI. V lost 2 bases to trimming and J lost 7 bases; unmatched junction nucleotides: 5. Here the CDR3 DNA reads TGTGCCAGCAGTTACGACGGGACAGGGGGCTTCGGGGAGCTGTTTTTT. Encoded protein: CASSYDGTGGFGELFF.

The rearrangement uses TRBV14 and TRBJ1-4; 10 nucleotides agree with TRBD1. The V and J ends lost 1 base and 7 bases, in that order; junction bases with no gene match: 3. CDR1 is SGHDN and CDR2 is FVKESK in the germline V gene. CDR3 length: 15 residues. In nucleotides, the CDR3 is TGTGCCAGCAGCCAAGGGGGACAGGGGCGTGAAAAACTGTTTTTT. Amino acids: CASSQGGQGREKLFF. The full variable domain, with the rest looked up from reference TRBV14 and TRBJ1-4, is EAGVTQFPSHSVIEKGQTVTLRCDPISGHDNLYWYRRVMGKEIKFLLHFVKESKQDESGMPNNRFLAERTGGTYSTLKVQPAELEDSGVYFCASSQGGQGREKLFFGSGTQLSVL.

This clone was found once. CDR3 DNA sequence: TGTGCCAGCAGCCAAGACGGGGGGCAACGGGAGCTGTTTTTT. This translates into CASSQDGGQRELFF. This rearrangement joins TRBV3-1 (or the pseudogene TRBV3-2) to TRBJ2-2; a possible D gene is TRBD2 (7 bases). The CDR3 loop spans 14 amino acids. CDR1 LGHDT and CDR2 YNNKEL come from the germline V gene (reference sequence). Deletions cut 0 bases from V and 9 bases from J, with 11 bases between.

The chain couples TRBV11-2 to TRBJ2-7, with no clear D. The CDR3 runs 12 residues. The ends were cut back, 0 bases at V and 6 bases at J, with 6 bases in the middle. Germline V gene sequence: CDR1 SGHAT, CDR2 FQNNGV. CDR3: CASSLESREQYF. CDR3 coding DNA: TGTGCCAGCAGCTTAGAGAGTCGCGAGCAGTACTTC.

This chain links TRBV7-2 with TRBJ1-2; 9 bases map to TRBD1. The V gene's germline CDR1 is SGHTA and CDR2 FQGNSA. The V gene end was trimmed by 4 bases and the J gene end by 4 bases; junction bases not matched to a gene: 7. CDR3 size: 15 residues. CDR3 sequence: CASSSSGQGGYGYTF. CDR3 bases: TGTGCCAGCAGCTCCTCGGGACAGGGCGGCTATGGCTACACCTTC.

This chain connects TRBV5-1 to TRBJ1-4; D gene uncertain. Trimming shortened V by 5 bases and J by 1 base, and 12 bases separated the two germline ends. The CDR3 totals 15 residues. Germline CDR1 reads SGHRS; CDR2 reads YFSETQ. The CDR3 loop is CASRPSPGTNEKLFF. CDR3 in DNA: TGCGCCAGCAGGCCGAGCCCGGGAACTAATGAAAAACTGTTTTTT. Supplemented by reference TRBV5-1 and TRBJ1-4, the full variable domain reads KAGVTQTPRYLIKTRGQQVTLSCSPISGHRSVSWYQQTPGQGLQFLFEYFSETQRNKGNFPGRFSGRQFSNSRSEMNVSTLELGDSALYLCASRPSPGTNEKLFFGSGTQLSVL.

The rearrangement links TRBV28 to TRBJ2-7; 10 bases match TRBD1. Germline loops: CDR1 MDHEN, CDR2 SYDVKM. V shed 3 bases, J shed 6 bases, and the junction held 11 bases outside the gene matches. The CDR3 runs 16 residues. The CDR3 loop is CASSLSLGTGVAEQYF. The CDR3 nucleotides are TGTGCCAGCAGTTTGTCGTTAGGGACAGGGGTAGCCGAGCAGTACTTC.

V usage is TRBV4-2 and J usage is TRBJ2-3; D perhaps matches TRBD2 (6 bases). V was trimmed by 2 bases and J by 0 bases, leaving 9 bases between them. The germline gives CDR1 LGHNA, CDR2 YNFKEQ. The CDR3 totals 15 residues. The CDR3 nucleotides read TGTGCCAGCAGCCAAATCGCGGGAAGCACAGATACGCAGTATTTT. It translates to CASSQIAGSTDTQYF.

The V and J genes are TRBV4-1 and TRBJ1-4; 7 bases map to TRBD1. V shed 4 bases and J 0 bases; nucleotides not matched to a gene: 8. The CDR3 contains 17 residues. The germline gives CDR1 MGHRA, CDR2 YSYEKL. For the CDR3, the DNA is TGCGCCAGCAGCCGGCTAGGGGGCCTTGCAACTAATGAAAAACTGTTTTTT. This codes for CASSRLGGLATNEKLFF.

This clone was observed a handful of times. V and J are TRBV27 and TRBJ1-2, with D unresolved. The germline V gene encodes CDR1 MNHEY and CDR2 SMNVEV (reference sequence). V lost 6 bases and J 4 bases, leaving 9 bases between the germline ends. This CDR3 has 12 residues. The CDR3 sequence is CASRSSGYGYTF. In nucleotides, the CDR3 is TGTGCCAGCAGGTCGTCGGGCTATGGCTACACCTTC.

The V call is TRBV3-1 (or the pseudogene TRBV3-2), the J call TRBJ1-2, with 9 bases that match TRBD1. Looked up from germline, CDR1 is LGHDT and CDR2 is YNNKEL (reference sequence). J gave up 8 bases and V 4 bases, and 8 bases lay outside the gene matches. This CDR3 comprises 14 residues. Here the CDR3 reads CASSLTQGAEGYTF. CDR3 DNA sequence: TGTGCCAGCAGCCTTACACAGGGGGCGGAAGGCTACACCTTC.

The genes are TRBV24-1 and TRBJ2-7; D is uncertain. V lost 0 bases to trimming and J lost 3 bases, with 17 bases between them. The CDR3 contains 17 residues. The germline V gene has CDR1 KGHDR and CDR2 SFDVKD. In nucleotides, the CDR3 is TGTGCCACCAGTGATTTGGGTCCTGGGCACTTGGACTACGAGCAGTACGTC. Translation: CATSDLGPGHLDYEQYV.

V is TRBV11-3 and J is TRBJ2-6, with TRBD1 matching 11 bases. V was pared by 0 bases and J by 1 base, with 8 bases of the junction left unmatched. The CDR3 runs 20 residues. Germline assignment: CDR1 SGHNT and CDR2 YENEEA. CDR3 region: CASSLDTGTGGQSGANVLTF. The DNA of the CDR3 is TGTGCCAGCAGCTTAGACACCGGGACAGGGGGGCAATCTGGGGCCAACGTCCTGACTTTC. The full variable domain, rest sourced from reference TRBV11-3 and TRBJ2-6, is EAGVVQSPRYKIIEKKQPVAFWCNPISGHNTLYWYLQNLGQGPELLIRYENEEAVDDSQLPKDRFSAERLKGVDSTLKIQPAELGDSAVYLCASSLDTGTGGQSGANVLTFGAGSRLTVL.

This sequence joins TRBV10-3 and TRBJ1-2; D possibly corresponds to TRBD1 (6 bases). Germline CDR1 reads ENHRY; CDR2 reads SYGVKD. The CDR3 has 13 residues. Trimming left V 6 bases short and J 8 bases short, with 16 bases between. CDR3 protein: CAIRQGEGKGYTF. In DNA form, the CDR3 reads TGTGCCATCAGACAGGGCGAGGGAAAAGGCTACACCTTC.

This clone was seen a handful of times. This chain uses TRBV29-1 with TRBJ2-2; TRBD1 aligns across 11 bases. CDR3 size: 13 residues. J was trimmed by 4 bases and V by 7 bases; bases with no gene match: 2. Per the germline V gene, CDR1 is SQVTM and CDR2 is ANQGSEA. CDR3 amino acids: CSAGTGGTGELFF. DNA for the CDR3: TGCAGCGCCGGGACAGGGGGCACCGGGGAGCTGTTTTTT.

V gene TRBV28 combines with J gene TRBJ1-5, with TRBD1 matching 9 bases. In germline, CDR1 is MDHEN, CDR2 SYDVKM. The CDR3 consists of 16 residues. V lost 5 bases, J lost 5 bases, and 10 bases stayed unmatched. The CDR3 DNA reads TGTGCCAGCAGTCCCTCGGGACAGGGCTTCGATCAGCCCCAGCATTTT. Encoded protein: CASSPSGQGFDQPQHF.

The chain joins TRBV9 to TRBJ1-3, with unresolved D. Germline CDR1 SGDLS, CDR2 YYNGEE. The CDR3 loop spans 15 amino acids. The V end was cut by 2 bases, the J end by 1 base, with 10 bases between. CDR3 region: CASSVGVSSGNTIYF. CDR3 bases: TGTGCCAGCAGCGTCGGGGTTTCATCTGGAAACACCATATATTTT.

The gene calls are TRBV28 and TRBJ2-4, with D possibly TRBD1 on 6 matching bases. V lost 6 bases and J 2 bases, leaving 20 bases between the germline ends. CDR3 length: 17 amino acids. CDR1 MDHEN and CDR2 SYDVKM come from the germline V gene. The CDR3 nucleotides are TGTGCCAGCAGGGGAGACAGGAGAAGATATACCAAAAACATTCAGTACTTC. Translating gives CASRGDRRRYTKNIQYF.